The 7 T cell receptor beta chains below come from one sample, sequenced in a study of shared clonotypes between healthy human individuals. Produced via immunoSEQ multiplex PCR; TCRdb's table is partial and in-frame only. The sample carries about 2 million clones, 85% to 95% recorded once. The specimen sequenced was naive CD4+ T cells sorted from blood. Subset reported: CD45RA+ positively selected. All receptors derive from a man between 18 and 29 years old in good health.

The chain employs TRBV9 and TRBJ2-1; D is undetermined. CDR1 and CDR2 (germline): SGDLS, YYNGEE. Trimming pared 0 bases from V and 6 bases from J, leaving 10 bases between. There are 14 residues in the CDR3. Here the CDR3 DNA reads TGTGCCAGCAGCGTAGCGGGCTATAGCAATGAGCAGTTCTTC. As protein: CASSVAGYSNEQFF.

This rearrangement joins TRBV5-1 to TRBJ1-5; the match to TRBD1 covers 7 bases. J was trimmed by 6 bases and V by 3 bases; bases with no gene match: 9. This CDR3 is 15 amino acids long. Germline assignment: CDR1 SGHRS and CDR2 YFSETQ. CDR3 region: CASSWETGQGQPQHF. CDR3 bases: TGCGCCAGCAGCTGGGAGACAGGGCAGGGTCAGCCCCAGCATTTT.

The chain is built from TRBV19 and TRBJ1-1; tentative D call: TRBD1 (5 bases). Deletions cut 7 bases from V and 0 bases from J, with 9 bases between. The germline V gene has CDR1 LNHDA and CDR2 SQIVND (reference sequence). This CDR3 is built from 13 residues. CDR3 sequence: CASNDRVNTEAFF. The CDR3 region has the DNA TGTGCCAGTAATGACAGAGTGAACACTGAAGCTTTCTTT.

The chain recombines TRBV14 with TRBJ2-1, with TRBD2 identical over 10 bases. After removal of 5 bases from V and 3 bases from J, the junction contained 7 bases not matched to a gene. This CDR3 comprises 16 residues. Germline CDR1 SGHDN, CDR2 FVKESK. The CDR3 region has the DNA TGTGCCAGCAGCTCCATAGCGGGAGGAAACTACAATGAGCAGTTCTTC. It specifies CASSSIAGGNYNEQFF.

This rearrangement joins TRBV5-1 to TRBJ1-1; D not certain. CDR3 size: 13 residues. V was pared by 2 bases and J by 3 bases, with 8 bases between. The germline V gene has CDR1 SGHRS and CDR2 YFSETQ. The CDR3 sequence: CASSFQPHTEAFF. CDR3 coding DNA: TGCGCCAGCAGCTTTCAGCCCCACACTGAAGCTTTCTTT.

CDR3 nucleotide sequence: TGTGCCAGCAGCGGGAGCGGGAGAAGGTACAATGAGCAGTTCTTC. Amino acids: CASSGSGRRYNEQFF. The V and J genes are TRBV9 and TRBJ2-1, with 8 bases matching TRBD2. Losses at the gene ends were 3 bases for V and 4 bases for J; bases not matched to a gene: 6. Germline V gene sequence: CDR1 SGDLS, CDR2 YYNGEE. The length of the CDR3 is 15 residues.

V usage is TRBV11-1 and J usage is TRBJ2-7; weak D call: TRBD1 (6 bases). Germline-derived CDR1 and CDR2 are SGHAT and FQDESV (reference sequence). The CDR3 is made up of 15 amino acids. Trimming took off 5 bases at V and 2 bases at J, with 16 bases between the two ends. CDR3 DNA: TGTGCCAGCAGCGCAGTCAGGGGCCAGACCTACGAGCAGTACTTC. It yields the protein CASSAVRGQTYEQYF.